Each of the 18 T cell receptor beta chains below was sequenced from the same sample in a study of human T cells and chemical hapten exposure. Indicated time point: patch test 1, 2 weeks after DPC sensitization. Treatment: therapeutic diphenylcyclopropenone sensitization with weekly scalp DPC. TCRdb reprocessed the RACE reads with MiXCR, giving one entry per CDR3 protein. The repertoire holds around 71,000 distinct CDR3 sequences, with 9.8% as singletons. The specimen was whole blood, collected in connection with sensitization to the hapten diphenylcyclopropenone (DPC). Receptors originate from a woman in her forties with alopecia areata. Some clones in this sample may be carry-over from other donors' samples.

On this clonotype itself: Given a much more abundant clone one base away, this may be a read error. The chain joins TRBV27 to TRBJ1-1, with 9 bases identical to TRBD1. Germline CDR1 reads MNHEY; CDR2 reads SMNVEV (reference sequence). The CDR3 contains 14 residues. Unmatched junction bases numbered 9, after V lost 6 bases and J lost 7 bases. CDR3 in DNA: TGTGCCAGCAGCCCGGGGGACAGGGAACTTGAAGCTTTCTTT. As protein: CASSPGDRELEAFF.

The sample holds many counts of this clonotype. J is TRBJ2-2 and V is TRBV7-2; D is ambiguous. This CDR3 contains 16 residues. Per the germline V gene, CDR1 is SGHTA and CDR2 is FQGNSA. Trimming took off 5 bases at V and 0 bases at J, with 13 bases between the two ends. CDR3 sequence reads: CASSRTGRTNTGELFF. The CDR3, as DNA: TGTGCCAGCAGCAGAACCGGACGTACGAACACCGGGGAGCTGTTTTTT.

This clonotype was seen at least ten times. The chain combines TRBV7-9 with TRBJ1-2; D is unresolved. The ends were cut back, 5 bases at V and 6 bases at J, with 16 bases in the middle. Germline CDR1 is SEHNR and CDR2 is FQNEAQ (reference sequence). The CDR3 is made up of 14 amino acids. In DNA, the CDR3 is TGTGCCAGCAGCCCCCGGGTCTTGGTAGATGGCTACACCTTC. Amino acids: CASSPRVLVDGYTF.

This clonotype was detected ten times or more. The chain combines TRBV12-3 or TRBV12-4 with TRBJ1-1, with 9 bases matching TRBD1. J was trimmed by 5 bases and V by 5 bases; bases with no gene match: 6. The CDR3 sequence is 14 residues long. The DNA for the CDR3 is TGTGCCAGCAGTCCCCGGACAGGGGTTACTGAAGCTTTCTTT. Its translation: CASSPRTGVTEAFF.

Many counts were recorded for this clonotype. The DNA for the CDR3 is TGTGCCAGCAGTTTAAAGGACTACGAGCAGTACTTC. This translates into CASSLKDYEQYF. The chain links TRBV28 to TRBJ2-7; D gene uncertain. Deletions cut 2 bases from V and 3 bases from J, with 5 bases between. The germline V gene encodes CDR1 MDHEN and CDR2 SYDVKM. The CDR3 totals 12 residues.

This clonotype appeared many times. CDR3 protein: CASSEGNSRDTEAFF. In DNA, the CDR3 is TGTGCCAGCAGTGAAGGTAACAGCCGGGACACTGAAGCTTTCTTT. This chain connects TRBV6-1 to TRBJ1-1, with D uncertain. The germline V gene encodes CDR1 MNHNS and CDR2 SASEGT. V shed 1 base and J shed 3 bases, with 12 bases lying between them. This CDR3 region has 15 residues.

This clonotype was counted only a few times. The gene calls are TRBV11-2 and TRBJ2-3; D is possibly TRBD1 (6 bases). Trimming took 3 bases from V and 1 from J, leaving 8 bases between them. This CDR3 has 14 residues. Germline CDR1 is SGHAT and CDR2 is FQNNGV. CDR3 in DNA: TGTGCCAGCAGCTTGGGGGCGGGCACAGATACGCAGTATTTT. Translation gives CASSLGAGTDTQYF.

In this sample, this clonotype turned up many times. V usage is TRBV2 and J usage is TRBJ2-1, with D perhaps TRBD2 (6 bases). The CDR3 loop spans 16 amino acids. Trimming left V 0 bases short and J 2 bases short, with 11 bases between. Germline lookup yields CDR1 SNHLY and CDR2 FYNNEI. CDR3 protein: CASSEAPSVAYNEQFF. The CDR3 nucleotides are TGTGCCAGCAGTGAAGCTCCTAGCGTGGCCTACAATGAGCAGTTCTTC.

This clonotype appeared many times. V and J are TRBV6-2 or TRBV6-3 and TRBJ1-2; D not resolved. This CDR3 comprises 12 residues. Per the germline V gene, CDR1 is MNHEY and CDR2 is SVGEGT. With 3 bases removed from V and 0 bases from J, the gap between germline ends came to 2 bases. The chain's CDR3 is CASSYTNYGYTF. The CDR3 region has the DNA TGTGCCAGCAGTTATACTAACTATGGCTACACCTTC.

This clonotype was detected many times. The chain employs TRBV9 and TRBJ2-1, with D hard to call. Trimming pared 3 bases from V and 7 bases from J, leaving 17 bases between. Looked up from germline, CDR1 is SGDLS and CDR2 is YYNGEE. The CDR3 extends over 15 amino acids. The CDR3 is CASSARYGFLNEQFF. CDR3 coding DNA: TGTGCCAGCAGCGCCCGATACGGGTTCCTAAATGAGCAGTTCTTC. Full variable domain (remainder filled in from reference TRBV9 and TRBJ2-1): DSGVTQTPKHLITATGQRVTLRCSPRSGDLSVYWYQQSLDQGLQFLIQYYNGEERAKGNILERFSAQQFPDLHSELNLSSLELGDSALYFCASSARYGFLNEQFFGPGTRLTVL.

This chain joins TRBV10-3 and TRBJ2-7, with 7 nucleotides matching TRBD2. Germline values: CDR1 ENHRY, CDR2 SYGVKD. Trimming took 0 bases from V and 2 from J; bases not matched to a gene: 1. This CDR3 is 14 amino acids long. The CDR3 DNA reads TGTGCCATCAGTGAGTCTGCGGGAGCCTACGAGCAGTACTTC. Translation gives CAISESAGAYEQYF.

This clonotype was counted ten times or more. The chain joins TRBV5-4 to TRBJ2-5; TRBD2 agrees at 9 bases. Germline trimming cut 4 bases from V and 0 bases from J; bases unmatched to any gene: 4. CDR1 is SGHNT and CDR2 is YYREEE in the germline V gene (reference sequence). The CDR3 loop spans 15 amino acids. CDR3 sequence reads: CASSPGGGDQETQYF. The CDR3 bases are TGTGCCAGCAGCCCAGGCGGGGGGGACCAAGAGACCCAGTACTTC.

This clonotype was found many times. CDR3 loop: CSAPGGVGYSEAFF. The DNA of the CDR3 is TGCAGTGCCCCTGGAGGGGTGGGTTATTCAGAAGCTTTCTTT. The chain employs TRBV20-1 and TRBJ1-1; the D gene is possibly TRBD1 (5 bases). This CDR3 contains 14 residues. The germline V gene has CDR1 DFQATT and CDR2 SNEGSKA (reference sequence). The V and J ends lost 6 bases and 8 bases respectively, with 22 bases between them.

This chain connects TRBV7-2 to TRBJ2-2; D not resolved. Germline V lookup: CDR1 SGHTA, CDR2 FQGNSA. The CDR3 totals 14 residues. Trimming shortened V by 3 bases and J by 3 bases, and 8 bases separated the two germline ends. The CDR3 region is CASSFPRHTGELFF. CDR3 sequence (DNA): TGTGCCAGCAGCTTCCCTAGGCACACCGGGGAGCTGTTTTTT. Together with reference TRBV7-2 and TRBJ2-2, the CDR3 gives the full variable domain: GAGVSQSPSNKVTEKGKDVELRCDPISGHTALYWYRQSLGQGLEFLIYFQGNSAPDKSGLPSDRFSAERTGGSVSTLTIQRTQQEDSAVYLCASSFPRHTGELFFGEGSRLTVL.

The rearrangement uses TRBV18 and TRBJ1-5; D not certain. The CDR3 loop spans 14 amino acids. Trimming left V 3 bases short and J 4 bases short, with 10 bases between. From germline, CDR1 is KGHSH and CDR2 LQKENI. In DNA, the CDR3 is TGTGCCAGCTCACCCGAAAGGGCTAATCAGCCCCAGCATTTT. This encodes CASSPERANQPQHF.

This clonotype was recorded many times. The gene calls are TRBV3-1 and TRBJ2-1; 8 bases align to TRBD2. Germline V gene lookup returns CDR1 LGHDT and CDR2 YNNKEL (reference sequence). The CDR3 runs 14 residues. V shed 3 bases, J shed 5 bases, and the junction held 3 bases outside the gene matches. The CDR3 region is CASSHTSGNNEQFF. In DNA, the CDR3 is TGTGCCAGCAGCCACACTAGCGGTAACAATGAGCAGTTCTTC.

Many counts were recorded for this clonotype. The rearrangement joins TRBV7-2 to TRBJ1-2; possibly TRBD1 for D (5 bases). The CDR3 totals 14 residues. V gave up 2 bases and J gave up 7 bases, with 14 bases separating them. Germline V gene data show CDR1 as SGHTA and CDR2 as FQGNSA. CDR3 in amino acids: CASSLFPGLPGYTF. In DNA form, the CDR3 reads TGTGCCAGCAGCTTATTCCCAGGGCTACCTGGCTACACCTTC.

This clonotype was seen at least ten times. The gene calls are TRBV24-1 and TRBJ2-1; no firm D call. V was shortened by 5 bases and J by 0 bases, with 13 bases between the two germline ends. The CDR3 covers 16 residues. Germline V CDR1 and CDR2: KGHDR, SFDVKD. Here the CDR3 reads CATSGWAIGSYNEQFF. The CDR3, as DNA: TGTGCCACCAGTGGCTGGGCTATCGGCTCCTACAATGAGCAGTTCTTC.